The 27 T cell receptor beta chains below come from one sample, sequenced in a study of blood T cell repertoires in COVID-19. TCRdb's table, derived via immunoSEQ multiplex PCR, lists solely in-frame clones and lacks some. Of about 250,000 clones in the sample, 75% to 90% were seen once. Material for sequencing was peripheral blood. The receptors were sampled from a young man with acute or convalescent COVID-19.

The chain links TRBV9 to TRBJ1-1, with D possibly being TRBD1 (6 bases). Germline assignment: CDR1 SGDLS and CDR2 YYNGEE. The CDR3 contains 16 residues. V was trimmed by 7 bases and J by 0 bases, leaving 19 bases between them. The CDR3 protein is CASSNNRVSMNTEAFF. CDR3 bases: TGTGCCAGCTCGAATAACAGGGTTTCGATGAACACTGAAGCTTTCTTT.

The CDR3 DNA is TGTGCCAGCAGCCTACGGGCGGGGTACGAGCAGTACTTC. Translating gives CASSLRAGYEQYF. V gene TRBV3-1 (or the pseudogene TRBV3-2) combines with J gene TRBJ2-7; D is perhaps TRBD2 (6 bases). The CDR3 has 13 amino acids. Germline values: CDR1 LGHDT, CDR2 YNNKEL (reference sequence). Trimming removed 4 bases at V and 4 bases at J, with 11 bases between.

This clone was seen a handful of times. The chain carries TRBV12-3 or TRBV12-4 and TRBJ1-2; D remains ambiguous. V lost 2 bases, J lost 8 bases, and 9 bases lay in between. This CDR3 is built from 12 residues. The CDR3 coding sequence is TGTGCCAGCAGTTTATACCCAGGAGGCTACACCTTC. Translated: CASSLYPGGYTF.

The genes are TRBV29-1 and TRBJ1-1, with 8 bases matching TRBD1. Per the germline V gene, CDR1 is SQVTM and CDR2 is ANQGSEA. This CDR3 comprises 12 residues. The junction had 6 bases not matched to a gene; V was cut back by 7 bases and J by 5 bases. The CDR3 DNA sequence: TGCAGCGCAGGGGGCATGGGGACTGAAGCTTTCTTT. Its translation: CSAGGMGTEAFF.

V gene TRBV3-1 (or the pseudogene TRBV3-2) combines with J gene TRBJ2-2; D uncertain. Germline CDR1 is LGHDT and CDR2 is YNNKEL (reference sequence). Trimming pared 6 bases from V and 6 bases from J, leaving 17 bases between. The CDR3 spans 15 residues. The CDR3 sequence: CASSSRLLWAGELFF. As DNA, the CDR3 is TGTGCCAGCAGTTCTAGACTTCTCTGGGCCGGGGAGCTGTTTTTT.

The chain joins TRBV30 to TRBJ2-2; D uncertain. Trimming shortened V by 4 bases and J by 2 bases, and 8 bases separated the two germline ends. CDR1 is GTSNPN and CDR2 is SVGIG in the germline V gene (reference sequence). The CDR3 totals 13 residues. The DNA of the CDR3 is TGTGCCTGGATCGCGCAAAACACCGGGGAGCTGTTTTTT. The encoded protein is CAWIAQNTGELFF. Full variable domain (outside the CDR3, taken from reference TRBV30 and TRBJ2-2): SQTIHQWPATLVQPVGSPLSLECTVEGTSNPNLYWYRQAAGRGLQLLFYSVGIGQISSEVPQNLSASRPQDRQFILSSKKLLLSDSGFYLCAWIAQNTGELFFGEGSRLTVL.

V is TRBV6-5 and J is TRBJ1-6; TRBD1 agrees at 9 bases. The trim removed 6 bases at V and 9 bases at J, leaving 9 bases unmatched. Germline V CDR1 and CDR2: MNHEY, SVGAGI. This CDR3 spans 15 amino acids. The chain's CDR3 is CASRRTGTGSSPLHF. In DNA form, the CDR3 reads TGTGCCAGCAGGAGGACCGGGACAGGGAGTTCACCCCTCCACTTT.

The chain is built from TRBV6-6 and TRBJ2-7, with TRBD2 as a possible D gene (6 bases). V lost 0 bases and J lost 0, with 12 bases in between. Germline assignment: CDR1 MNHNY and CDR2 SVGAGI (reference sequence). The CDR3 has 16 amino acids. The CDR3 region is CASSYSQTRLSYEQYF. DNA of the CDR3: TGTGCCAGCAGTTACTCTCAGACTAGACTCTCCTACGAGCAGTACTTC.

The CDR3 DNA reads as TGTGCCAGCAGCTCCAGGGGGCTCGGCTATGGCTACACCTTC. Translated, it gives CASSSRGLGYGYTF. The rearrangement links TRBV28 to TRBJ1-2; 8 nucleotides agree with TRBD1. The CDR3 contains 14 residues. V gave up 6 bases and J gave up 4 bases; unmatched junction bases: 7. The germline V gene encodes CDR1 MDHEN and CDR2 SYDVKM.

CDR3 nucleotide sequence: TGTGCCAGCAGCTCGGGACACCCTGGGGGCACTGAAGCTTTCTTT. Residues: CASSSGHPGGTEAFF. J is TRBJ1-1 and V is TRBV6-5, with a weak D call TRBD1 (6 bases). The CDR3 is made up of 15 amino acids. V gave up 6 bases and J gave up 4 bases, with 18 bases separating them. Germline CDR1 reads MNHEY; CDR2 reads SVGAGI.

The V and J genes are TRBV3-1 (or the pseudogene TRBV3-2) and TRBJ1-6, with D uncertain. The CDR3 is made up of 13 amino acids. V was clipped by 6 bases and J by 10 bases, with 13 bases between them. Germline CDR1 reads LGHDT; CDR2 reads YNNKEL (reference sequence). CDR3 in amino acids: CASSPRERSPLHF. As DNA, the CDR3 is TGTGCCAGCAGTCCGCGGGAAAGATCACCCCTCCACTTT.

The rearrangement links TRBV19 to TRBJ1-2; 9 nucleotides align to TRBD1. Germline CDR1 is LNHDA and CDR2 is SQIVND (reference sequence). V lost 5 bases to trimming and J lost 1 base; unmatched junction nucleotides: 5. The length of the CDR3 is 15 residues. Here the CDR3 DNA reads TGTGCCAGTAGTTCAGCGGGACAGGGTAACTATGGCTACACCTTC. Protein: CASSSAGQGNYGYTF.

CDR3 nucleotide sequence: TGTGCCAGCAGCCCTGCGGTAGCGAGTATTTACTACGAGCAGTACTTC. Amino acids: CASSPAVASIYYEQYF. V gene TRBV5-6 combines with J gene TRBJ2-7; possible D gene TRBD2, 5 bases. V shed 4 bases and J shed 3 bases, with 20 bases lying between them. The germline gives CDR1 SGHDT, CDR2 YYEEEE. This CDR3 region has 16 residues.

The rearrangement links TRBV5-6 to TRBJ2-5, with TRBD2 matching 9 bases. The germline CDR1 and CDR2 sequences are SGHDT and YYEEEE. Losses at the gene ends were 4 bases for V and 3 bases for J; bases not matched to a gene: 7. The CDR3 covers 15 residues. Written as DNA, the CDR3 is TGTGCCAGCAGCCACACGGGACTAGCAAAAGAGACCCAGTACTTC. It encodes CASSHTGLAKETQYF.

Note on this clone: The junction departs from germline at one end; a sequencing error may be responsible. The chain carries TRBV7-7 and TRBJ2-1, with 9 bases lining up with TRBD2. There are 14 residues in the CDR3. The germline CDR1 and CDR2 sequences are SSHAT and FNYEAQ (reference sequence). In DNA, the CDR3 is TGTGCTAGCAGCTTGGGCGGGAGGGGAAATGAGCAGTTCTTC. This translates into CASSLGGRGNEQFF.

The chain couples TRBV15 to TRBJ1-1; 11 bases are a match to TRBD1. With V trimmed by 2 bases and J by 6 bases, 2 bases remained unmatched. This CDR3 contains 14 residues. Germline V gene lookup returns CDR1 LNHNV and CDR2 YYDKDF (reference sequence). The CDR3 DNA reads TGTGCCACCAGCAGAAGGACAGGGGGCCCTGAAGCTTTCTTT. Residues: CATSRRTGGPEAFF.

The V and J genes are TRBV7-9 and TRBJ2-1; TRBD2 matches 12 bases. V lost 6 bases and J lost 8; bases outside the gene matches: 8. CDR1 and CDR2 (germline): SEHNR, FQNEAQ (reference sequence). This CDR3 has 15 amino acids. CDR3 residues: CASRPTSGREHEQFF. CDR3 sequence (DNA): TGTGCCAGCAGACCGACTAGCGGGAGAGAACATGAGCAGTTCTTC.

This chain connects TRBV7-6 to TRBJ1-3, with D maybe TRBD1 (5 bases). V dropped 2 bases and J dropped 0 bases, with 11 bases sitting between them. In germline, CDR1 is SGHVS, CDR2 FNYEAQ. The CDR3 is made up of 16 amino acids. In DNA, the CDR3 is TGTGCCAGCAGCTTATCCGGGGGGTACTCTGGAAACACCATATATTTT. This gives the protein CASSLSGGYSGNTIYF.

J is TRBJ2-7 and V is TRBV6-6; 7 nucleotides match TRBD2. The CDR3 runs to 17 residues. From germline, CDR1 is MNHNY and CDR2 SVGAGI (reference sequence). Trimming at V came to 5 bases and at J to 1 base, leaving 14 bases not matched to a gene. The CDR3 DNA reads as TGTGCCAGCAGTCCGCCTTCGGGAGGACTGAAATCCTACGAGCAGTACTTC. Protein: CASSPPSGGLKSYEQYF.

This clone was picked up one time. The chain uses TRBV5-1 and TRBJ2-5, with D perhaps TRBD2 (6 bases). Trimming shortened V by 4 bases and J by 5 bases, and 18 bases separated the two germline ends. The CDR3 consists of 15 residues. Germline V lookup: CDR1 SGHRS, CDR2 YFSETQ. The CDR3 DNA sequence: TGCGCCAGCAGCAATATGGCGGGGCCGGGGGAGACCCAGTACTTC. This encodes CASSNMAGPGETQYF.

The gene calls are TRBV6-5 and TRBJ2-1; perhaps TRBD1 as D (6 bases). Germline CDR1 is MNHEY and CDR2 is SVGAGI. Trimming pared 5 bases from V and 2 bases from J, leaving 10 bases between. CDR3 length: 14 residues. The CDR3 nucleotides read TGTGCCAGCAGTCTCCGGGACACCTACAATGAGCAGTTCTTC. Translation gives CASSLRDTYNEQFF.

The chain has TRBV18 and TRBJ1-1, with D tentatively TRBD1 (5 bases). This CDR3 is built from 13 residues. Germline V gene sequence: CDR1 KGHSH, CDR2 LQKENI. V was pared by 5 bases and J by 0 bases, with 7 bases between. The CDR3 coding sequence is TGTGCCAGCTCAGCGACAGTGAACACTGAAGCTTTCTTT. Translating it yields CASSATVNTEAFF.

The chain combines TRBV4-1 with TRBJ2-1, with 7 bases fitting TRBD2. V was clipped by 3 bases and J by 8 bases; unmatched bases: 16. The germline CDR1 and CDR2 sequences are MGHRA and YSYEKL. The CDR3 consists of 17 residues. CDR3: CASSHPTGGEATHEQFF. The CDR3 coding sequence is TGCGCCAGCAGCCACCCCACTGGGGGGGAAGCCACGCATGAGCAGTTCTTC.

V usage is TRBV9 and J usage is TRBJ1-1; D perhaps matches TRBD1 (6 bases). V was pared by 4 bases and J by 4 bases, with 20 bases between. The length of the CDR3 is 16 residues. The germline CDR1 and CDR2 sequences are SGDLS and YYNGEE. The DNA of the CDR3 is TGTGCCAGCAGCCCATACCCAGGGGTGGAAGGCACTGAAGCTTTCTTT. Its protein product is CASSPYPGVEGTEAFF.

V usage is TRBV6-2 or TRBV6-3 and J usage is TRBJ1-5, with a possible D match to TRBD1 (5 bases). The CDR3 has 15 residues. V lost 0 bases, J lost 4 bases, and 10 bases lay in between. Germline V gene data show CDR1 as MNHEY and CDR2 as SVGEGT. The CDR3 nucleotides read TGTGCCAGCAGTTACTCCAGGGTCTTTAATCAGCCCCAGCATTTT. It codes for CASSYSRVFNQPQHF.

This clone was counted only a few times. The chain has TRBV19 and TRBJ2-1, with 15 bases matching TRBD2. There are 17 residues in the CDR3. The trim removed 5 bases at V and 5 bases at J, leaving 7 bases unmatched. The germline V gene encodes CDR1 LNHDA and CDR2 SQIVND (reference sequence). The CDR3 sequence is CASSPGTSGRSNNEQFF. In DNA form, the CDR3 reads TGTGCCAGTAGTCCCGGGACTAGCGGGAGGTCAAACAATGAGCAGTTCTTC.

This chain uses TRBV2 with TRBJ1-6, with TRBD1 as a possible D gene (6 bases). V lost 4 bases, J lost 7 bases, and 14 bases lay in between. The CDR3 is 15 amino acids. Germline V lookup: CDR1 SNHLY, CDR2 FYNNEI. The CDR3 nucleotides read TGTGCCAGCAGTGGAAGGGGACACCAGAATTCACCCCTCCACTTT. This gives the protein CASSGRGHQNSPLHF.